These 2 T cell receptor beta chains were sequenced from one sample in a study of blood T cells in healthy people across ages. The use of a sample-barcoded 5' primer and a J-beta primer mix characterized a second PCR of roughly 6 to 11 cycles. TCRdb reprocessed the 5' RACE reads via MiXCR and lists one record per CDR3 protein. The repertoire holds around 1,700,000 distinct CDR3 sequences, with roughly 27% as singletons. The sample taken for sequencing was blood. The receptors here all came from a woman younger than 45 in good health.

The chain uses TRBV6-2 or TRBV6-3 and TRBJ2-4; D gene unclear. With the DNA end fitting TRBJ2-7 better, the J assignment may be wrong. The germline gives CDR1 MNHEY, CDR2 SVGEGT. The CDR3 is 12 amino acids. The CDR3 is CASSNGGYEQYF. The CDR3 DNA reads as TGTGCCAGCAGCAACGGCGGCTACGAGCAGTACTTC.

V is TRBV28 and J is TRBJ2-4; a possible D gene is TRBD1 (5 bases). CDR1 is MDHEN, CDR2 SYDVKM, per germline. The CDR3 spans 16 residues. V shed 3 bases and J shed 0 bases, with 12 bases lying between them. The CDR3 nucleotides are TGTGCCAGCAGTTTGGGGCAGCCCATAGCCAAAAACATTCAGTACTTC. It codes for CASSLGQPIAKNIQYF.